This T cell receptor (beta chain) was retrieved from a study of T cell responses to AZD1222 COVID-19 vaccine. Study results and limitations: Only a handful of AZD1222 recipients, about six in all, had baseline seropositivity. The breadth and depth of Spike-specific TCRs increased once two AZD1222 doses had been given. Spike was spanned by vaccine-associated CD4 TCRs, which were dominant at 160-218 and 743-854. Of spike-specific TCRs, nearly half reportedly target regions left unmutated in variants.

Points on this clone: Its antigen remains unidentified.

The V end lost 4 bases, the J end lost 7 bases, and 14 bases lay between the germline ends. There are 14 residues in the CDR3. Germline V lookup: CDR1 SNHLY, CDR2 FYNNEI. Sequenced by immunoSEQ multiplex PCR; TCRdb stores in-frame clones only, minus some. This table has about 110,000 clones, roughly nine tenths appearing once. The TCR sequence derives from an adult in good health. The material sequenced was peripheral blood, taken on day 0 of MenACWY control vaccination. V usage is TRBV2 and J usage is TRBJ1-5, with D uncertain. The CDR3 reads CASSGGWATQPQHF. CDR3 coding DNA: TGTGCCAGCAGTGGTGGTTGGGCTACGCAGCCCCAGCATTTT.